These 20 T cell receptor beta chains were sequenced from one sample in a study of OX40 agonist ivuxolimab in advanced cancers. Clones were sequenced by immunoSEQ multiplex PCR, and TCRdb holds only the in-frame ones, with some missing. The sample lists around 70,000 clones, roughly 86% seen once, with 4% to 6% in the top ten. Sample: CD4+ or CD8+ T cells sorted from blood, taken in a trial of the OX40 agonist ivuxolimab. These receptors originate from an adult with an advanced solid tumor such as melanoma, head and neck, liver or kidney cancer.

The rearrangement links TRBV4-1 to TRBJ2-7; maybe TRBD1 (6 bases). Trimming stripped 2 bases from V and 0 bases from J, with 11 bases between. Germline assignment: CDR1 MGHRA and CDR2 YSYEKL. The CDR3 sequence is 15 residues long. For the CDR3, the DNA is TGCGCCAGCAGCCAAACTCGGACAGCCTCCTACGAGCAGTACTTC. It is translated as CASSQTRTASYEQYF.

This clone has just a few counts. The chain couples TRBV28 to TRBJ1-6, with D hard to call. Germline CDR1 and CDR2: MDHEN and SYDVKM. The CDR3 runs 13 residues. The V end was cut by 2 bases, the J end by 8 bases, with 7 bases between. This chain's CDR3 is CASSLPEDSPLHF. As DNA, the CDR3 is TGTGCCAGCAGTTTACCCGAGGATTCACCCCTCCACTTT.

The V and J genes are TRBV19 and TRBJ1-1; no reliable D call. Per germline, CDR1 LNHDA and CDR2 SQIVND (reference sequence). CDR3 size: 13 residues. The V end lost 9 bases, the J end lost 5 bases, and 16 bases lay between the germline ends. CDR3 residues: CASLRWGSTEAFF. CDR3 bases: TGTGCCAGCCTACGTTGGGGATCGACTGAAGCTTTCTTT.

The chain employs TRBV7-2 and TRBJ2-2; the match to TRBD1 covers 7 bases. The germline V gene has CDR1 SGHTA and CDR2 FQGNSA. The CDR3 covers 13 residues. Germline trimming cut 9 bases from V and 6 bases from J; bases unmatched to any gene: 7. CDR3 sequence: CASTGVVAGELFF. The CDR3, as DNA: TGTGCCAGTACAGGGGTGGTAGCCGGGGAGCTGTTTTTT.

The chain uses TRBV6-4 and TRBJ2-2; TRBD1 is a possible D gene (5 bases). The V end was cut by 10 bases, the J end by 0 bases, with 12 bases between. This CDR3 is built from 14 residues. Germline-derived CDR1 and CDR2 are MRHNA and SNTAGT. CDR3 protein: CATRQGPNTGELFF. The CDR3, as DNA: TGTGCCACCAGGCAGGGCCCGAACACCGGGGAGCTGTTTTTT.

The chain combines TRBV18 with TRBJ2-2; 8 bases are shared with TRBD2. V trimming: 6 bases; J trimming: 0 bases; junction bases outside the gene matches: 9. Germline-derived CDR1 and CDR2 are KGHSH and LQKENI. There are 17 residues in the CDR3. The CDR3 here is CASSPDGRGTNTGELFF. The CDR3 DNA reads as TGTGCCAGCTCCCCAGACGGGAGGGGTACGAACACCGGGGAGCTGTTTTTT.

The table lists this clone with a count of one. The chain couples TRBV28 to TRBJ2-7; D gene uncertain. This CDR3 has 16 amino acids. The germline gives CDR1 MDHEN, CDR2 SYDVKM. V lost 4 bases, J lost 3 bases, and 19 bases lay in between. The CDR3 sequence: CASSSLDQFSFYEQYF. The CDR3 nucleotides read TGTGCCAGCAGTTCCTTGGACCAATTCTCCTTCTACGAGCAGTACTTC.

V is TRBV5-4 and J is TRBJ2-1; weak D call: TRBD2 (6 bases). This CDR3 spans 12 amino acids. V was cut by 9 bases and J by 7 bases, with 14 bases left in between. The V gene's germline CDR1 is SGHNT and CDR2 YYREEE (reference sequence). CDR3 loop: CATLARGNEQFF. DNA of the CDR3: TGTGCCACCCTAGCGAGGGGTAATGAGCAGTTCTTC.

The rearrangement links TRBV11-2 to TRBJ1-2; TRBD1 aligns across 7 bases. V lost 3 bases and J lost 6; bases outside the gene matches: 4. The CDR3 totals 13 residues. In germline, CDR1 is SGHAT, CDR2 FQNNGV. In DNA, the CDR3 is TGTGCCAGCAGCTTCAGTCAGGGGGATGGCTACACCTTC. Its protein is CASSFSQGDGYTF.

CDR3 DNA: TGTGCCAGCAGCTTAGGAGTAGCGGGAGACGCCGGGGAGCTGTTTTTT. Translating gives CASSLGVAGDAGELFF. This sequence joins TRBV7-9 and TRBJ2-2; 9 bases line up with TRBD2. V lost 1 base to trimming and J lost 6 bases; unmatched junction nucleotides: 6. The CDR3 covers 16 residues. From germline, CDR1 is SEHNR and CDR2 FQNEAQ (reference sequence).

The rearrangement links TRBV5-5 to TRBJ2-5; D call uncertain. The CDR3 covers 13 residues. Germline V CDR1 and CDR2: SGHKS, YYEKEE (reference sequence). V was cut by 0 bases and J by 2 bases, with 5 bases left in between. CDR3 DNA sequence: TGTGCCAGCAGCTTGGCTTCACAAGAGACCCAGTACTTC. As protein: CASSLASQETQYF.

The gene calls are TRBV5-1 and TRBJ1-1; no clear D gene. The ends were cut back, 3 bases at V and 2 bases at J, with 11 bases in the middle. CDR3 length: 14 residues. Germline CDR1 is SGHRS and CDR2 is YFSETQ. The CDR3 coding sequence is TGCGCCAGCAGCTCAACGGGATCCAACACTGAAGCTTTCTTT. This translates into CASSSTGSNTEAFF.

The CDR3 DNA follows: TGCGCCAGCAGCTTGGTGGGGGGGCCCACAGATACGCAGTATTTT. Translating gives CASSLVGGPTDTQYF. V and J are TRBV5-1 and TRBJ2-3; a possible D gene is TRBD2 (7 bases). The CDR3 contains 15 residues. CDR1 is SGHRS, CDR2 YFSETQ, per germline. The germline V and J ends were trimmed by 0 bases and 2 bases, with 10 bases remaining between them.

The CDR3 reads CASSATGSSYEQYF. CDR3 bases: TGTGCCAGCAGCGCGACGGGAAGCTCCTACGAGCAGTACTTC. The rearrangement uses TRBV9 and TRBJ2-7, with a tentative D call TRBD2 (5 bases). The CDR3 contains 14 residues. Trimming cost V 3 bases and J 0 bases, with 10 bases left between them. Per germline, CDR1 SGDLS and CDR2 YYNGEE.

The chain recombines TRBV5-3 with TRBJ2-3; D perhaps matches TRBD2 (7 bases). TRBV5-3 is an ORF, with its function uncertain. V lost 2 bases, J lost 6 bases, and 16 bases lay in between. This CDR3 is built from 15 residues. The CDR3 sequence is CARSFRGAGGDTQYF. In DNA form, the CDR3 reads TGTGCCAGAAGCTTTCGGGGGGCCGGTGGGGATACGCAGTATTTT.

V and J are TRBV11-2 and TRBJ2-5; no clear D. This CDR3 is 14 amino acids long. From germline, CDR1 is SGHAT and CDR2 FQNNGV. Trimming took 1 base from V and 4 from J, leaving 10 bases between them. The CDR3 here is CASSLGFQRETQYF. The CDR3 nucleotides are TGTGCCAGCAGCTTAGGTTTCCAGAGAGAGACCCAGTACTTC. Based on the CDR3 plus reference TRBV11-2 and TRBJ2-5, the full variable domain is EAGVAQSPRYKIIEKRQSVAFWCNPISGHATLYWYQQILGQGPKLLIQFQNNGVVDDSQLPKDRFSAERLKGVDSTLKIQPAKLEDSAVYLCASSLGFQRETQYFGPGTRLLVL.

This clone has just a few counts. The DNA for the CDR3 is TGTGCCAGCAGCTTACGCACGTCGGGGGCTGAAGCTTTCTTT. Translating gives CASSLRTSGAEAFF. The gene calls are TRBV11-2 and TRBJ1-1, with D maybe TRBD1 (5 bases). Germline assignment: CDR1 SGHAT and CDR2 FQNNGV. V was shortened by 2 bases and J by 6 bases, with 13 bases between the two germline ends. This CDR3 is built from 14 residues.

V is TRBV6-6 and J is TRBJ2-7, with a possible D match to TRBD1 (6 bases). The CDR3 is 15 amino acids. V lost 5 bases and J lost 4, with 18 bases in between. In germline, CDR1 is MNHNY, CDR2 SVGAGI (reference sequence). Here the CDR3 reads CASSPQGMMGYEQYF. The CDR3 nucleotides read TGTGCCAGCAGTCCCCAGGGGATGATGGGATACGAGCAGTACTTC.

The rearrangement links TRBV19 to TRBJ2-1; TRBD2 matches 10 bases. The germline V gene encodes CDR1 LNHDA and CDR2 SQIVND (reference sequence). This CDR3 has 17 amino acids. J lost 4 bases, V lost 4 bases, and 10 bases had no gene match. CDR3 region: CASSKGGQREGYNEQFF. For the CDR3, the DNA is TGTGCCAGTAGTAAGGGTGGCCAGCGGGAGGGTTACAATGAGCAGTTCTTC.

The V call is TRBV28, the J call TRBJ2-5, with D perhaps assigned TRBD1 or TRBD2 (5 bases each). CDR3 size: 16 residues. Deletions cut 4 bases from V and 2 bases from J, with 17 bases between. Germline CDR1 reads MDHEN; CDR2 reads SYDVKM. The DNA for the CDR3 is TGTGCCAGCAGTTCGCTCCAGGGACGAGAGCAAGAGACCCAGTACTTC. It codes for CASSSLQGREQETQYF.